Presented here are 16 T cell receptor beta chains from one specimen sequenced in a study of blood T cell repertoires in COVID-19. The data were produced by immunoSEQ multiplex PCR, yet TCRdb's version contains in-frame clones alone and is incomplete. The table records 200,000 or so clones, approximately 88% of them present only once. The sample was PBMCs or T cells enriched from blood (not recorded which). These receptors all stem from a woman younger than 45 who had been exposed to COVID-19.

V gene TRBV30 combines with J gene TRBJ1-1; D remains unclear. This CDR3 comprises 13 residues. Germline V gives CDR1 GTSNPN, CDR2 SVGIG (reference sequence). The germline V and J ends were trimmed by 2 bases and 3 bases, with 10 bases remaining between them. The DNA for the CDR3 is TGTGCCTGGAGTCAGAGGGTTGACACTGAAGCTTTCTTT. Amino acids: CAWSQRVDTEAFF.

The CDR3 spells CASSSPGQESEQYF. In DNA, the CDR3 is TGTGCCAGCAGCTCCCCGGGACAGGAGAGCGAGCAGTACTTC. This chain uses TRBV5-5 with TRBJ2-7, with TRBD1 identical over 8 bases. CDR1 SGHKS and CDR2 YYEKEE come from the germline V gene (reference sequence). The length of the CDR3 is 14 residues. Trimming at V came to 3 bases and at J to 6 bases, leaving 8 bases not matched to a gene.

J is TRBJ2-5 and V is TRBV5-1, with 7 nucleotides matching TRBD1. Germline assignment: CDR1 SGHRS and CDR2 YFSETQ. V lost 2 bases and J lost 1; bases outside the gene matches: 5. This CDR3 is 15 amino acids long. DNA for the CDR3: TGCGCCAGCAGCTTCCCCGCAGGGGGCCAAGAGACCCAGTACTTC. It specifies CASSFPAGGQETQYF.

This sequence joins TRBV6-4 and TRBJ2-7; 14 positions agree with TRBD2. Germline values: CDR1 MRHNA, CDR2 SNTAGT. J lost 0 bases, V lost 2 bases, and 12 bases had no gene match. The length of the CDR3 is 20 residues. CDR3 nucleotide sequence: TGTGCCAGCAGTGACATCTGGGGGACTAGCGGGAGCCAGAGCTCCTACGAGCAGTACTTC. Translated, it gives CASSDIWGTSGSQSSYEQYF.

V and J are TRBV6-5 and TRBJ2-7, with 8 nucleotides matching TRBD2. Trimming cost V 4 bases and J 7 bases; bases outside gene matches: 9. In germline, CDR1 is MNHEY, CDR2 SVGAGI. This CDR3 is built from 14 residues. In DNA, the CDR3 is TGTGCCAGCAGTTCGGGACTAGGTCTTGATGAGCAGTACTTC. Translation gives CASSSGLGLDEQYF.

The chain employs TRBV7-6 and TRBJ2-5; TRBD2 matches 9 bases. V lost 2 bases and J lost 2; bases outside the gene matches: 6. The CDR3 length is 16 residues. Germline V CDR1 and CDR2: SGHVS, FNYEAQ. The CDR3 DNA sequence: TGTGCCAGCAGCTTAATGGCGGGAGGGTCGCAAGAGACCCAGTACTTC. As protein: CASSLMAGGSQETQYF.

As concerns this clone: This sample also contains other DNA sequences that code for the same CDR3. The chain joins TRBV12-3 or TRBV12-4 to TRBJ1-4; TRBD1 agrees at 7 bases. The CDR3 sequence is 13 residues long. Trimming at V came to 5 bases and at J to 5 bases, leaving 2 bases not matched to a gene. The CDR3 is CASSRQGNEKLFF. In DNA, the CDR3 is TGTGCCAGCAGTCGACAGGGAAATGAAAAACTGTTTTTT.

The rearrangement joins TRBV7-8 to TRBJ1-3, with 8 bases matching TRBD1. CDR3 length: 16 residues. Losses at the gene ends were 2 bases for V and 2 bases for J; bases not matched to a gene: 5. Germline CDR1 SGHVS, CDR2 FQNEAQ. The CDR3 DNA is TGTGCCAGCAGCTTACAGGGGGCCGTTCCTGGAAACACCATATATTTT. As protein: CASSLQGAVPGNTIYF.

The chain recombines TRBV2 with TRBJ1-6, with 10 positions matching TRBD1. V lost 8 bases and J lost 7; bases outside the gene matches: 2. This CDR3 contains 13 residues. CDR1 is SNHLY, CDR2 FYNNEI, per germline. CDR3 bases: TGTGCCAGCCCGGGACAGGGGAATTCACCCCTCCACTTT. Translated: CASPGQGNSPLHF.

J is TRBJ1-2 and V is TRBV28; D not resolved. Germline CDR1 and CDR2: MDHEN and SYDVKM. V was cut by 6 bases and J by 6 bases, with 17 bases left in between. CDR3 length equals 14 residues. The CDR3 here is CASSLSGRFHGYTF. The CDR3 DNA follows: TGTGCCAGCAGCCTCAGCGGGAGATTTCATGGCTACACCTTC.

The chain couples TRBV27 to TRBJ1-1; D is unclear. The germline CDR1 and CDR2 sequences are MNHEY and SMNVEV (reference sequence). The V end was cut by 2 bases, the J end by 6 bases, with 19 bases between. This CDR3 has 16 residues. In nucleotides, the CDR3 is TGTGCCAGCAGTTTAGTAGGTGGAGGGTCCCTCGCTGAAGCTTTCTTT. It specifies CASSLVGGGSLAEAFF.

The chain employs TRBV15 and TRBJ2-1, with D possibly TRBD2 on 5 matching bases. Between the trimmed V and J ends, which lost 5 bases and 6 bases, there was a span of 14 bases. Germline-derived CDR1 and CDR2 are LNHNV and YYDKDF (reference sequence). This CDR3 comprises 14 residues. Here the CDR3 DNA reads TGTGCCACCAGCTTAATGGGTGCGGGCAATGAGCAGTTCTTC. Encoded protein: CATSLMGAGNEQFF.

The V gene is TRBV2, the J gene TRBJ2-7; 10 bases align to TRBD1. Germline loops: CDR1 SNHLY, CDR2 FYNNEI. The CDR3 sequence is 14 residues long. The trim removed 5 bases at V and 5 bases at J, leaving 6 bases unmatched. The DNA for the CDR3 is TGTGCCAGCAGTCGGGACAGGGGATTCCACGAGCAGTACTTC. Amino acid sequence: CASSRDRGFHEQYF.

The V call is TRBV5-1, the J call TRBJ2-7, with 8 positions matching TRBD2. CDR1 is SGHRS, CDR2 YFSETQ, per germline. V lost 2 bases, J lost 0 bases, and 10 bases stayed unmatched. This CDR3 is 17 amino acids long. CDR3 sequence reads: CASSFFASGPSSYEQYF. The CDR3 DNA is TGCGCCAGCAGCTTTTTCGCTAGCGGGCCGTCCTCCTACGAGCAGTACTTC.

In its sample, this clone was seen once. This chain uses TRBV7-2 with TRBJ2-7, with a weak D call TRBD2 (6 bases). Between the trimmed V and J ends, which lost 3 bases and 4 bases, there was a span of 25 bases. The CDR3 consists of 18 residues. CDR1 and CDR2 from the germline V gene are SGHTA and FQGNSA. CDR3 DNA sequence: TGTGCCAGCAGCTTGGGGGTGGGAGGTAGCTCGGGGGAATACGAGCAGTACTTC. This codes for CASSLGVGGSSGEYEQYF.

The chain is built from TRBV3-1 (or the pseudogene TRBV3-2) and TRBJ2-3, with 8 bases matching TRBD1. V was pared by 4 bases and J by 5 bases, with 2 bases of the junction left unmatched. The CDR3 is 13 residues long. Germline lookup yields CDR1 LGHDT and CDR2 YNNKEL (reference sequence). The CDR3 sequence: CASSPQGEDTQYF. CDR3 nucleotide sequence: TGTGCCAGCAGCCCACAGGGGGAAGATACGCAGTATTTT.